This is a list of T cell receptor beta chains from one sample in a study of vaccination and CD4 T cells after COVID-19. Each CDR3 protein gets one entry after TCRdb re-called the PCR reads with MiXCR. The repertoire consists of about 25,000 distinct CDR3 sequences, with around 45% occurring once and the leading ten covering 5% to 6.5%. These receptors lack a known antigen. The sequenced material came from CD4+ T cells from blood, cultured in vitro. The receptors shown here come from a human donor who had recovered from COVID-19. Each CDR3 is given with its conserved first and last residue. The order of the fields is V gene, clone size, D gene, J gene, CDR3 DNA, CDR3 protein. A D gene is named only where the DNA matches it firmly. The size field is filled for only some rows; it gives once, few, many or a size class.

TRBV21-1	few	NA	TRBJ1-5	TGTGCCAGCAGCAAAGGCGGGGGCTTTGATCAGCCCCAGCATTTT	CASSKGGGFDQPQHF
TRBV29-1	NA	NA	TRBJ2-7	TGCAGCGTTGATACAGGGCAAGGCTACGAGCAGTACTTC	CSVDTGQGYEQYF
TRBV6-5	NA	NA	TRBJ2-1	TGTGCCAGCAGTTATCGGGGTTGGGTCTTTGAGCAGTTCTTC	CASSYRGWVFEQFF
TRBV15	NA	NA	TRBJ1-5	TGTGCCACCAGCAGAGATTGGGGAGACGCAGGCCAGAAAGGAGCCCAGCATTTT	CATSRDWGDAGQKGAQHF
TRBV7-2	NA	NA	TRBJ1-1	TGTGCCAGCAGCTTAGTAACACTGACCAAGAACACTGAAGCTTTCTTT	CASSLVTLTKNTEAFF
TRBV2	few	NA	TRBJ2-5	TGTGCCAGCAATCGAGGTAGCCCAGAGACCCAGTACTTC	CASNRGSPETQYF
TRBV20-1	few	NA	TRBJ1-5	TGCAGTGCTAGAGATGCTACAGGTGACAAGGGGCCCCAGCATTTT	CSARDATGDKGPQHF
TRBV7-4	NA	NA	TRBJ1-2	TGTGCCAGCAGCTTATGGTACCGCCTTAACTATGGCTACACCTTC	CASSLWYRLNYGYTF
TRBV21-1	NA	NA	TRBJ2-1	TGTGCCAGCAGCAAAGAAGTACTAGCAGTCTACAATGAGCAGTTCTTC	CASSKEVLAVYNEQFF
TRBV11-1	NA	NA	TRBJ1-5	TGTGCCAGCAGCTTGGGCAGGCGCCCGGGGCAGCCCCAGCATTTT	CASSLGRRPGQPQHF
TRBV2	few	NA	TRBJ1-6	TGTGCCAGCAGAGAGACAGACAAAGGGAATTCACCCCTCCACTTT	CASRETDKGNSPLHF
TRBV28	once	NA	TRBJ2-5	TGTGCCAGCAGCCCATGGGGGGGCCGGGAGACCCAGTACTTC	CASSPWGGRETQYF
TRBV18	once	NA	TRBJ2-2	TGTGCCAGCTCCCGAGGCGAAGGCGGGGAGCTGTTTTTT	CASSRGEGGELFF
TRBV2	NA	NA	TRBJ1-3	TGTGCCAGCAGCGAACAGCCACCCCGCAACTCTGGAAACACCATATATTTT	CASSEQPPRNSGNTIYF
TRBV2	NA	TRBD1	TRBJ1-1	TGTGCCAGCGGGGACAGGGAAGCTTTCTTT	CASGDREAFF